The present T cell receptor beta chain was sequenced within a study of cytomegalovirus exposure and HLA in healthy donors. Study-level points and caveats: Researchers reported that three CMV-associated chains were confirmed in vitro as CMV antigen-specific.

PCR used 60 Vbeta primers and 13 Jbeta primers. Sequencing was performed with immunoSEQ multiplex PCR; in TCRdb, only in-frame clones are kept and a portion is missing. This table has more than 150,000 clones, around 78% appearing once. Concerning this clone: What it recognizes is unknown.

The TCR was taken from a man aged 35 to 55 in good health and CMV-seronegative. What was sequenced was PBMCs.

CDR3 residues: CASREGGDGGYTF. DNA for the CDR3: TGTGCCAGCAGGGAGGGGGGGGATGGAGGCTACACCTTC. The chain joins TRBV6-5 to TRBJ1-2; D is possibly TRBD1 (6 bases). V lost 6 bases to trimming and J lost 8 bases, with 16 bases between them. Germline assignment: CDR1 MNHEY and CDR2 SVGAGI. CDR3 length equals 13 residues.